This record covers a single T cell receptor beta chain. This sample is part of a study of Ad26.COV2.S vaccination and SARS-CoV-2 variants. CDR1 MDHEN and CDR2 SYDVKM come from the germline V gene. V dropped 7 bases and J dropped 2 bases, with 12 bases sitting between them. CDR3 length: 13 amino acids. Sample treatment: over 15 received Ad26.COV2.S at low or high dose, single or two shots; 5 received placebo; per-sample allocation not given. After the first vaccine or placebo injection, samples were drawn on day 63. The repertoire was sequenced with immunoSEQ multiplex PCR; TCRdb's copy has only in-frame clones and lacks some. The sample lists approximately 480,000 clones, around 90% occurring once.

The source of this sequence is a person between 18 and 65 years old who received the Ad26.COV2.S COVID-19 vaccine or a placebo. This rearrangement joins TRBV28 to TRBJ2-7, with D possibly being TRBD1 (6 bases). The sample consisted of peripheral blood, taken in a trial of Ad26.COV2.S vaccine versus placebo. CDR3 region: CASTSGTTYEQYF. The CDR3 bases are TGTGCCAGCACCTCGGGGACAACCTACGAGCAGTACTTC.